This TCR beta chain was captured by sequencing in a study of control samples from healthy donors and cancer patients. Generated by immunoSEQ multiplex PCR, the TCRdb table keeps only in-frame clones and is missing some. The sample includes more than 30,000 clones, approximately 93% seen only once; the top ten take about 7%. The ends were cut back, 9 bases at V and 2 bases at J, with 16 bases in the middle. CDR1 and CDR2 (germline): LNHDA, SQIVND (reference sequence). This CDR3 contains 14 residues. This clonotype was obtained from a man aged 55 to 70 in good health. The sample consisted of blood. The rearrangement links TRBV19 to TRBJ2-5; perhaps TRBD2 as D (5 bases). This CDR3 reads CASSEVGVQETQYF. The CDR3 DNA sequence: TGTGCCAGCAGTGAAGTCGGGGTGCAAGAGACCCAGTACTTC.